The 21 T cell receptor beta chains below come from one sample, sequenced in a study of T cell clonotyping in hematopoietic cell transplantation. The assay was immunoSEQ multiplex PCR, and TCRdb's table has in-frame clones only and misses some. The sample has approximately 41,000 clones; 85% are singletons. Documented time point: recipient sample about 28 days before transplant, after cytoreduction. This specimen consisted of peripheral blood mononuclear cells, obtained before stem cell transplant. The receptor set was obtained from a man in his sixties with acute myeloid leukemia. Some clones in this sample may be carry-over from other donors' samples.

The chain employs TRBV28 and TRBJ1-1; 7 positions agree with TRBD1. The CDR3 spans 15 residues. The V and J ends lost 8 bases and 0 bases, in that order; junction bases with no gene match: 9. The germline CDR1 and CDR2 sequences are MDHEN and SYDVKM. The CDR3 region is CASFRRGQLNTEAFF. The CDR3 coding sequence is TGTGCCAGCTTTCGAAGGGGACAGCTGAACACTGAAGCTTTCTTT.

The rearrangement joins TRBV19 to TRBJ1-4, with TRBD1 matching 8 bases. The germline gives CDR1 LNHDA, CDR2 SQIVND (reference sequence). V was pared by 5 bases and J by 5 bases, with 7 bases of the junction left unmatched. The CDR3 totals 15 residues. CDR3 in DNA: TGTGCCAGTAGTCACCGGACAGGGAGGAATGAAAAACTGTTTTTT. This encodes CASSHRTGRNEKLFF.

The V gene is TRBV11-2, the J gene TRBJ1-2; D uncertain. Germline CDR1 reads SGHAT; CDR2 reads FQNNGV. V was clipped by 4 bases and J by 7 bases, with 10 bases between them. This CDR3 is built from 12 residues. This CDR3 is CASSSGFLGYTF. The CDR3 DNA reads as TGTGCCAGCAGCTCCGGGTTTCTTGGCTACACCTTC. The full variable domain, rest sourced from reference TRBV11-2 and TRBJ1-2, is EAGVAQSPRYKIIEKRQSVAFWCNPISGHATLYWYQQILGQGPKLLIQFQNNGVVDDSQLPKDRFSAERLKGVDSTLKIQPAKLEDSAVYLCASSSGFLGYTFGSGTRLTVV.

This sequence joins TRBV7-2 and TRBJ1-5; 8 bases match TRBD1. V gave up 1 base and J gave up 5 bases; unmatched junction bases: 7. The CDR3 has 16 residues. The germline CDR1 and CDR2 sequences are SGHTA and FQGNSA. DNA for the CDR3: TGTGCCAGCAGCTTAGGGGTCGGGACAGGCGATCAGCCCCAGCATTTT. Its protein is CASSLGVGTGDQPQHF.

The gene calls are TRBV6-1 and TRBJ1-5; D uncertain. The CDR3 totals 12 residues. Trimming stripped 4 bases from V and 7 bases from J, with 8 bases between. Looked up from germline, CDR1 is MNHNS and CDR2 is SASEGT. CDR3 region: CASSGNQQPQHF. CDR3 DNA: TGTGCCAGCAGTGGCAATCAGCAGCCCCAGCATTTT.

This chain joins TRBV4-1 and TRBJ2-7, with 9 bases fitting TRBD1. The germline V gene has CDR1 MGHRA and CDR2 YSYEKL. This CDR3 contains 17 residues. Trimming removed 0 bases from V and 6 bases from J; junction bases left unmatched: 12. The CDR3 is CASSQDETTGGRSEQYF. The CDR3 DNA sequence: TGCGCCAGCAGCCAAGATGAGACCACAGGGGGCAGGAGCGAGCAGTACTTC.

The chain recombines TRBV4-1 with TRBJ1-6; 7 nucleotides match TRBD1. Germline CDR1 and CDR2: MGHRA and YSYEKL. V lost 0 bases to trimming and J lost 12 bases; unmatched junction nucleotides: 14. The CDR3 spans 17 residues. The CDR3 DNA is TGCGCCAGCAGCCAAGAGAAGCCCGGGGCAGGGGGGGGACCCCTCCACTTT. Translated, it gives CASSQEKPGAGGGPLHF.

This clone was picked up a small number of times. The gene calls are TRBV20-1 and TRBJ1-5, with unresolved D. The CDR3 is 10 amino acids. V shed 6 bases and J shed 9 bases, with 9 bases lying between them. Germline V gene lookup returns CDR1 DFQATT and CDR2 SNEGSKA (reference sequence). In DNA, the CDR3 is TGCAGTGCCAATCCTGCGCCCCAGCATTTT. Its protein is CSANPAPQHF.

The V and J genes are TRBV7-8 and TRBJ2-7, with D possibly matching TRBD1 (5 bases). Germline V gene lookup returns CDR1 SGHVS and CDR2 FQNEAQ. V lost 8 bases, J lost 5 bases, and 13 bases lay in between. This CDR3 spans 12 amino acids. The CDR3 loop reads CASAQGGHEQYF. The CDR3 nucleotides read TGTGCCAGCGCCCAGGGTGGGCACGAGCAGTACTTC.

The chain joins TRBV6-5 to TRBJ1-3; tentative D call: TRBD1 (6 bases). The CDR3 runs to 15 residues. From germline, CDR1 is MNHEY and CDR2 SVGAGI. Trimming took off 0 bases at V and 4 bases at J, with 10 bases between the two ends. CDR3 in amino acids: CASSYSQGAGNTIYF. CDR3 bases: TGTGCCAGCAGTTACTCACAGGGCGCCGGAAACACCATATATTTT.

The chain uses TRBV5-1 and TRBJ2-2, with 9 bases fitting TRBD1. CDR3 size: 16 residues. Germline assignment: CDR1 SGHRS and CDR2 YFSETQ. Germline trimming cut 4 bases from V and 0 bases from J; bases unmatched to any gene: 4. The CDR3: CASSRDRAANTGELFF. The CDR3, as DNA: TGCGCCAGCAGCCGGGACAGGGCAGCGAACACCGGGGAGCTGTTTTTT.

This clone was detected a few times. This chain uses TRBV18 with TRBJ1-4, with D possibly being TRBD1 (6 bases). The CDR3 has 15 amino acids. Trimming took 2 bases from V and 5 from J, leaving 12 bases between them. Germline V lookup: CDR1 KGHSH, CDR2 LQKENI. CDR3 nucleotides: TGTGCCAGCTCACCAAATAGGGGGGCAAATGAAAAACTGTTTTTT. Its protein is CASSPNRGANEKLFF.

This chain connects TRBV19 to TRBJ1-2; no clear D. Germline V lookup: CDR1 LNHDA, CDR2 SQIVND (reference sequence). The CDR3 has 13 residues. Trimming stripped 1 base from V and 2 bases from J, with 5 bases between. The CDR3 spells CASSIGLNYGYTF. CDR3 DNA: TGTGCCAGTAGTATAGGACTAAACTATGGCTACACCTTC. Together with reference TRBV19 and TRBJ1-2, the CDR3 gives the full variable domain: DGGITQSPKYLFRKEGQNVTLSCEQNLNHDAMYWYRQDPGQGLRLIYYSQIVNDFQKGDIAEGYSVSREKKESFPLTVTSAQKNPTAFYLCASSIGLNYGYTFGSGTRLTVV.

Concerning this clone itself: The CDR3 carries no conserved terminal phenylalanine or tryptophan, so it likely arises from a read error. No DNA is shown, since the ends of the CDR3 on it are uncertain; the CDR3 is the one TCRdb lists. The chain is built from TRBV18 and TRBJ2-7; TRBD1 was called by the table and not checked on the DNA. CDR1 and CDR2 (germline): KGHSH, LQKENI. The CDR3 sequence runs 11 residues, both termini included. This CDR3 reads CASSRGDSIFL.

This clone was detected only once. This chain joins TRBV27 and TRBJ1-1, with 7 bases aligning to TRBD1. The V gene's germline CDR1 is MNHEY and CDR2 SMNVEV (reference sequence). The CDR3 covers 15 residues. V gave up 6 bases and J gave up 1 base; unmatched junction bases: 8. As DNA, the CDR3 is TGTGCCAGCAGATCCCAGAGGACAGGGAACACTGAAGCTTTCTTT. Its protein product is CASRSQRTGNTEAFF.

The chain carries TRBV29-1 and TRBJ2-5; a possible D gene is TRBD1 (6 bases). This CDR3 has 13 residues. V dropped 4 bases and J dropped 2 bases, with 11 bases sitting between them. Germline V gives CDR1 SQVTM, CDR2 ANQGSEA. CDR3 residues: CSVVRGGQETQYF. Written as DNA, the CDR3 is TGCAGCGTTGTAAGAGGGGGACAAGAGACCCAGTACTTC.

This clone has just one count. This chain's CDR3 is CASSSGVGYGYTF. The CDR3 nucleotides read TGTGCCAGCAGCTCAGGGGTGGGCTATGGCTACACCTTC. This sequence joins TRBV7-2 and TRBJ1-2; D may be TRBD1 (6 bases). V was clipped by 4 bases and J by 4 bases, with 10 bases between them. Germline V gene lookup returns CDR1 SGHTA and CDR2 FQGNSA. This CDR3 region has 13 residues.

V is TRBV7-3 and J is TRBJ2-3, with 12 bases matching TRBD2. Germline V gene sequence: CDR1 SGHTA, CDR2 FQGTGA. J was trimmed by 2 bases and V by 4 bases; bases with no gene match: 7. CDR3 length: 17 amino acids. CDR3 protein: CASSSGLAGTTTDTQYF. The CDR3 region has the DNA TGTGCCAGCAGCTCCGGACTAGCGGGGACCACCACAGATACGCAGTATTTT. Using reference TRBV7-3 and TRBJ2-3 for the parts outside the CDR3, the full variable domain is GAGVSQTPSNKVTEKGKYVELRCDPISGHTALYWYRQSLGQGPEFLIYFQGTGAADDSGLPNDRFFAVRPEGSVSTLKIQRTERGDSAVYLCASSSGLAGTTTDTQYFGPGTRLTVL.

J is TRBJ1-1 and V is TRBV20-1; perhaps TRBD1 as D (6 bases). Trimming removed 4 bases from V and 9 bases from J, with 12 bases in between. CDR1 is DFQATT and CDR2 is SNEGSKA in the germline V gene (reference sequence). The CDR3 sequence is 11 residues long. The CDR3 nucleotides read TGCAGTGCTACGGAGGGGACACAAGCTTTCTTT. Amino acids: CSATEGTQAFF.

This clone appeared a single time. V and J are TRBV28 and TRBJ1-2; possible D gene TRBD1, 6 bases. The germline V gene encodes CDR1 MDHEN and CDR2 SYDVKM. The CDR3 covers 14 residues. V shed 2 bases and J shed 9 bases, with 16 bases lying between them. The CDR3 reads CASSLGFRGGSYTF. In nucleotides, the CDR3 is TGTGCCAGCAGTTTAGGTTTCAGGGGCGGAAGCTACACCTTC.

The chain couples TRBV5-1 to TRBJ1-2; D ambiguous. Germline-derived CDR1 and CDR2 are SGHRS and YFSETQ. V was trimmed by 1 base and J by 10 bases, leaving 11 bases between them. The CDR3 has 12 residues. CDR3 in amino acids: CASSLYSGFYTF. The CDR3 DNA follows: TGCGCCAGCAGCTTGTATTCGGGGTTCTACACCTTC.